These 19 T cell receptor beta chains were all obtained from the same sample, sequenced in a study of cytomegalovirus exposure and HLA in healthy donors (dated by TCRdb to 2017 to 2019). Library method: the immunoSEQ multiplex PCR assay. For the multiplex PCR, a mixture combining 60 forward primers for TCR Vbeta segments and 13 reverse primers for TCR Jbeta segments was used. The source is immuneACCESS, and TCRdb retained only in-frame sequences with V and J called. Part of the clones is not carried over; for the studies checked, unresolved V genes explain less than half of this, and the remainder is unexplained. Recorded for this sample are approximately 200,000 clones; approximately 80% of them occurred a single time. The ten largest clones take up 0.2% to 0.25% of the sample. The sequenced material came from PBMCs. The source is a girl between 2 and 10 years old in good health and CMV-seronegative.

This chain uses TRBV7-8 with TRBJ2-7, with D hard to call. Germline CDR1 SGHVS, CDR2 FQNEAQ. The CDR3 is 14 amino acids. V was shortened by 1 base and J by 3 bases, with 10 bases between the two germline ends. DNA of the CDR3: TGTGCCAGCAGCTTAGAGAGTTGGAGCTACGAGCAGTACTTC. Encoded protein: CASSLESWSYEQYF.

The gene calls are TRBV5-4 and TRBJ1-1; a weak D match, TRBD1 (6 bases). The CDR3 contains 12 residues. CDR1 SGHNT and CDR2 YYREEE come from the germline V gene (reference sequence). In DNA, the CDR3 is TGTGCAGGTCAGGGGTTCGGCACTGAAGCTTTCTTT. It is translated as CAGQGFGTEAFF.

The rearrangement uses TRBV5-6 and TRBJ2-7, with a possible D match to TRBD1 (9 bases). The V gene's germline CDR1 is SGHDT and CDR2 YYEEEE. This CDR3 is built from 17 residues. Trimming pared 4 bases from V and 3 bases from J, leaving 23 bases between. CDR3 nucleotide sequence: TGTGCCAGCAGCCCCGACAGGGGGGCTAGCGGGTTCTACGAGCAGTACTTC. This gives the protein CASSPDRGASGFYEQYF. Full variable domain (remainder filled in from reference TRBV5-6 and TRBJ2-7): DAGVTQSPTHLIKTRGQQVTLRCSPKSGHDTVSWYQQALGQGPQFIFQYYEEEERQRGNFPDRFSGHQFPNYSSELNVNALLLGDSALYLCASSPDRGASGFYEQYFGPGTRLTVT.

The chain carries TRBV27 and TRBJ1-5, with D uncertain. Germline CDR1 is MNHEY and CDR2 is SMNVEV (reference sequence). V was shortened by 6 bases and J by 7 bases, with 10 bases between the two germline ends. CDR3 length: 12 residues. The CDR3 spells CASRGFGQPQHF. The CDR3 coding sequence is TGTGCCAGCAGGGGCTTTGGCCAGCCCCAGCATTTT.

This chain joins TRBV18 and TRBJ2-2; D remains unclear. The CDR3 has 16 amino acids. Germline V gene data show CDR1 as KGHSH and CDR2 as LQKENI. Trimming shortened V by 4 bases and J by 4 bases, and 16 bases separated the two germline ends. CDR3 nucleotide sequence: TGTGCCAGCTCACGCCCGAATTCACAAAGCACCGGGGAGCTGTTTTTT. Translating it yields CASSRPNSQSTGELFF.

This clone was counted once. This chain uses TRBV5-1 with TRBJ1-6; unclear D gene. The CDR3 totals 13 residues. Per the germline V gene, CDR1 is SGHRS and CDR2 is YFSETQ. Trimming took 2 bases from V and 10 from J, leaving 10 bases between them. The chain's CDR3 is CASSLRELSPLHF. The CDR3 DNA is TGCGCCAGCAGCTTACGGGAGTTGTCACCCCTCCACTTT.

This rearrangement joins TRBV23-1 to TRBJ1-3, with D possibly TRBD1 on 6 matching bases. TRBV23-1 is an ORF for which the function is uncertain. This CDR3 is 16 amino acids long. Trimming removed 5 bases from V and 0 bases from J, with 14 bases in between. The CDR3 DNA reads TGCGCCAGCAGTATCAGGGGTGAAATCTCTGGAAACACCATATATTTT. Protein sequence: CASSIRGEISGNTIYF.

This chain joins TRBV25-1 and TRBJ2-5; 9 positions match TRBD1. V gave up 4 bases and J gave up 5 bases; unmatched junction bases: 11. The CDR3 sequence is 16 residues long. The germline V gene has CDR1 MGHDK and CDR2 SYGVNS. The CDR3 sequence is CASSGRKQGARETQYF. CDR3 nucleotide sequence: TGTGCCAGCAGTGGCCGCAAACAGGGGGCCCGGGAGACCCAGTACTTC.

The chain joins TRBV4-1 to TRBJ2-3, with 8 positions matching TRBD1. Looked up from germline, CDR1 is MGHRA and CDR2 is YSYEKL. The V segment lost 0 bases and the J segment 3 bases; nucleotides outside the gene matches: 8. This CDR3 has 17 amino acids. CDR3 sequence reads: CASSQDLRTGRTDTQYF. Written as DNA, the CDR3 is TGCGCCAGCAGCCAAGATCTTAGGACAGGGCGAACAGATACGCAGTATTTT.

CDR3 sequence reads: CASRPGNGYEQYF. Written as DNA, the CDR3 is TGTGCCAGCAGGCCAGGAAATGGCTACGAGCAGTACTTC. The J gene is TRBJ2-7, the V gene TRBV9; no clear D gene. The CDR3 length is 13 residues. The ends were cut back, 5 bases at V and 3 bases at J, with 12 bases in the middle. Germline CDR1 reads SGDLS; CDR2 reads YYNGEE.

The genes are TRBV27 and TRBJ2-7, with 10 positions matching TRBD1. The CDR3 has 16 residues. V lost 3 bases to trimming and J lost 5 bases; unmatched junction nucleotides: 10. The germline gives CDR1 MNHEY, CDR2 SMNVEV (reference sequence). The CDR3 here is CASSFPDRGRFDEQYF. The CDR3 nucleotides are TGTGCCAGCAGTTTTCCTGACAGGGGGCGTTTCGACGAGCAGTACTTC.

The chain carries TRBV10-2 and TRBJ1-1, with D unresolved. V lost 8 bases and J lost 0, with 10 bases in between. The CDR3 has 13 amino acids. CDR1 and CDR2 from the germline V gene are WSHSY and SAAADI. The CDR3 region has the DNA TGCGCCAGCGAGGACGGGATGAACACTGAAGCTTTCTTT. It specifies CASEDGMNTEAFF.

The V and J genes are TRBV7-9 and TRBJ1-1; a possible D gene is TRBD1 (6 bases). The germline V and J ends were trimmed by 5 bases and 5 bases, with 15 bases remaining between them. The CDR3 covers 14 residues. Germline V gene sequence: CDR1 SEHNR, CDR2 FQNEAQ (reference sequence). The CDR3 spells CASSQTQGRTEAFF. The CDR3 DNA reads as TGTGCCAGCAGCCAAACACAGGGACGAACTGAAGCTTTCTTT.

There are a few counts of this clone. The CDR3 reads CASSQWGDDTQYF. For the CDR3, the DNA is TGTGCCAGTAGCCAGTGGGGGGACGATACGCAGTATTTT. V is TRBV19 and J is TRBJ2-3, with D tentatively TRBD2 (6 bases). Germline loops: CDR1 LNHDA, CDR2 SQIVND (reference sequence). V lost 6 bases and J lost 6, with 13 bases in between. CDR3 length: 13 amino acids.

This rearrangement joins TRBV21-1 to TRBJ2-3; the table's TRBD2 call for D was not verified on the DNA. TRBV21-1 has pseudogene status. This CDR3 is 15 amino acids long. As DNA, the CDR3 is TGTGCCAGCAGCAAAGTCGACTACCCCCAGGATACGCAGTATTTT. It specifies CASSKVDYPQDTQYF.

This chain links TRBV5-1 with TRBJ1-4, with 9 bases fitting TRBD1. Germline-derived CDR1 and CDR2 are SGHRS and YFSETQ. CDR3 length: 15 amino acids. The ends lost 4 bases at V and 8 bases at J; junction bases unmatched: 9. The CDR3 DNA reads TGCGCCAGCAGCACTAGGACAGGGGTAGAAGAAAAACTGTTTTTT. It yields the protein CASSTRTGVEEKLFF.

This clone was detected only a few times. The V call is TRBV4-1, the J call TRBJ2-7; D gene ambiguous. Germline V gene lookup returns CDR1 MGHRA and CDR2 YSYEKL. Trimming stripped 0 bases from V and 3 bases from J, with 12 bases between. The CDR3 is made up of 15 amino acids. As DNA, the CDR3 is TGCGCCAGCAGCCAAGATGGCGCAGGCTACTACGAGCAGTACTTC. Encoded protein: CASSQDGAGYYEQYF.

CDR3 nucleotides: TGTGCCAGCAGCAGGGACAGCCCCTACGAGCAGTACTTC. This gives the protein CASSRDSPYEQYF. This chain joins TRBV28 and TRBJ2-7; 7 positions match TRBD1. The junction had 4 bases not matched to a gene; V was cut back by 6 bases and J by 2 bases. Germline V gives CDR1 MDHEN, CDR2 SYDVKM. The CDR3 has 13 amino acids.

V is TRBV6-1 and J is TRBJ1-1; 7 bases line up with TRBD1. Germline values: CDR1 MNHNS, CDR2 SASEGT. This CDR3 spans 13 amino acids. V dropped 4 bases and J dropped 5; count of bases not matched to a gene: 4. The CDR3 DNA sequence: TGTGCCAGCAGTGCTACAGGGGTTACTGAAGCTTTCTTT. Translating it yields CASSATGVTEAFF.